The 24 T cell receptor beta chains reported below all come from one sample, sequenced in a study of shared clonotypes between healthy human individuals. Clones were sequenced by immunoSEQ multiplex PCR, and TCRdb holds only the in-frame ones, with some missing. This sample has about 2.5 million clones, with 85% to 95% found just once. The sample was naive CD4+ T cells from PBMCs. This sample's subset: CD45RA+ positively selected. Receptors were obtained from a young man in good health. Some clones in this sample may be carry-over from other donors' samples.

The J gene is TRBJ1-4, the V gene TRBV6-5; no firm D call. There are 12 residues in the CDR3. CDR1 is MNHEY and CDR2 is SVGAGI in the germline V gene. Trimming cost V 7 bases and J 6 bases, with 9 bases left between them. CDR3 coding DNA: TGTGCCAGCACTCAGCTTGATGAAAAACTGTTTTTT. Its protein is CASTQLDEKLFF.

To note about this clone: Other DNA sequences in the sample encode the same CDR3. The chain is built from TRBV29-1 and TRBJ2-7; D possibly corresponds to TRBD1 (5 bases). The CDR3 spans 11 residues. CDR1 is SQVTM, CDR2 ANQGSEA, per germline. The germline V and J ends were trimmed by 5 bases and 1 base, with 6 bases remaining between them. The CDR3 DNA reads as TGCAGCGTTAGGGGATCCTACGAGCAGTACTTC. Translating it yields CSVRGSYEQYF.

The chain recombines TRBV5-4 with TRBJ2-5; 7 nucleotides match TRBD2. Unmatched junction bases numbered 9, after V lost 0 bases and J lost 4 bases. The CDR3 is made up of 16 amino acids. The germline V gene has CDR1 SGHNT and CDR2 YYREEE (reference sequence). CDR3 protein: CASSLAVAGVGETQYF. Here the CDR3 DNA reads TGTGCCAGCAGCTTGGCCGTGGCGGGAGTAGGAGAGACCCAGTACTTC.

The chain employs TRBV5-1 and TRBJ1-4; D may be TRBD1 (5 bases). V gave up 3 bases and J gave up 6 bases, with 12 bases separating them. The CDR3 is 14 amino acids. Germline V gene data show CDR1 as SGHRS and CDR2 as YFSETQ. The DNA of the CDR3 is TGCGCCAGCAGCTGGTTCGGGGCGGATGAAAAACTGTTTTTT. Amino acid sequence: CASSWFGADEKLFF.

This sequence joins TRBV7-9 and TRBJ2-2; possible D gene TRBD2, 5 bases. Trimming removed 5 bases from V and 8 bases from J, with 18 bases in between. The CDR3 contains 15 residues. CDR1 and CDR2 from the germline V gene are SEHNR and FQNEAQ (reference sequence). The CDR3 DNA is TGTGCCAGCAGCACCCGGGATTTAATGCCGGGGGAGCTGTTTTTT. Its protein is CASSTRDLMPGELFF.

The CDR3 is CASSPQGGLAGLVGELFF. The CDR3 coding sequence is TGTGCCAGCAGCCCCCAGGGGGGACTAGCGGGATTGGTCGGGGAGCTGTTTTTT. The chain links TRBV7-3 to TRBJ2-2; 13 bases are a match to TRBD2. CDR3 size: 18 residues. From germline, CDR1 is SGHTA and CDR2 FQGTGA. With V trimmed by 5 bases and J by 7 bases, 13 bases remained unmatched.

The chain carries TRBV30 and TRBJ2-1; the D gene is possibly TRBD2 (7 bases). Germline V CDR1 and CDR2: GTSNPN, SVGIG (reference sequence). Trimming took 3 bases from V and 7 from J, leaving 19 bases between them. The CDR3 extends over 15 amino acids. In DNA form, the CDR3 reads TGTGCCTGGAGAGCAGCGGGACACGGGCAAAATGAGCAGTTCTTC. Amino acids: CAWRAAGHGQNEQFF.

The CDR3 DNA reads as TGCGCCAGCAGCCAAGATCTAAGTAAGGGATGGAATGAGCAGTTCTTC. Its protein is CASSQDLSKGWNEQFF. The rearrangement links TRBV4-3 to TRBJ2-1; D is ambiguous. V shed 0 bases and J shed 7 bases, with 16 bases lying between them. Germline CDR1 and CDR2: LGHNA and YSLEER. The CDR3 is made up of 16 amino acids.

The chain's CDR3 is CASSPGQTLSGANVLTF. The CDR3 DNA follows: TGTGCCAGCTCACCAGGACAGACGCTCTCTGGGGCCAACGTCCTGACTTTC. The chain recombines TRBV18 with TRBJ2-6; weak D call: TRBD1 (6 bases). CDR3 size: 17 residues. V dropped 2 bases and J dropped 0 bases, with 11 bases sitting between them. Germline lookup yields CDR1 KGHSH and CDR2 LQKENI. The full variable domain, in which reference TRBV18 and TRBJ2-6 provide the parts outside the CDR3, is NAGVMQNPRHLVRRRGQEARLRCSPMKGHSHVYWYRQLPEEGLKFMVYLQKENIIDESGMPKERFSAEFPKEGPSILRIQQVVRGDSAAYFCASSPGQTLSGANVLTFGAGSRLTVL.

Only one count was recorded for this clone. The CDR3 nucleotides read TGTGCCAGCAGTTATTGGACTAGCGGGAGGATTGGGCAGTTCTTC. Its protein is CASSYWTSGRIGQFF. The chain combines TRBV6-7 with TRBJ2-1; TRBD2 matches 14 bases. TRBV6-7 is annotated as an ORF whose role is uncertain. Losses at the gene ends were 3 bases for V and 12 bases for J; bases not matched to a gene: 7. There are 15 residues in the CDR3.

This chain joins TRBV6-4 and TRBJ2-1; 7 bases align to TRBD2. V was clipped by 2 bases and J by 11 bases; unmatched bases: 9. In germline, CDR1 is MRHNA, CDR2 SNTAGT. There are 14 residues in the CDR3. The DNA of the CDR3 is TGTGCCAGCAGTGACCAGTATACCGGGACTAAGCAGTTCTTC. Translated, it gives CASSDQYTGTKQFF.

The chain employs TRBV6-5 and TRBJ1-1, with D tentatively TRBD1 (5 bases). This CDR3 contains 14 residues. Germline-derived CDR1 and CDR2 are MNHEY and SVGAGI. The V end was cut by 6 bases, the J end by 0 bases, with 11 bases between. The chain's CDR3 is CASRDQGVNTEAFF. In DNA, the CDR3 is TGTGCCAGCAGGGACCAGGGCGTGAACACTGAAGCTTTCTTT.

The gene calls are TRBV4-2 and TRBJ2-7; D might be TRBD2 (8 bases). Germline CDR1 is LGHNA and CDR2 is YNFKEQ. The CDR3 extends over 19 amino acids. V shed 0 bases and J shed 7 bases, with 28 bases lying between them. The CDR3 bases are TGTGCCAGCAGCCAAGATTTAACGGGAGGGACAGACTTTCAAAGGGAGCAGTACTTC. It encodes CASSQDLTGGTDFQREQYF.

CDR3 sequence: CASGISGSSYNEQFF. Written as DNA, the CDR3 is TGCGCCAGCGGGATAAGCGGGAGCTCCTACAATGAGCAGTTCTTC. J is TRBJ2-1 and V is TRBV5-1; 8 positions match TRBD2. The germline gives CDR1 SGHRS, CDR2 YFSETQ. V gave up 7 bases and J gave up 0 bases; unmatched junction bases: 6. The length of the CDR3 is 15 residues.

This rearrangement joins TRBV5-1 to TRBJ2-7, with 11 bases fitting TRBD1. J gave up 3 bases and V 4 bases, and 3 bases lay outside the gene matches. This CDR3 contains 14 residues. Germline-derived CDR1 and CDR2 are SGHRS and YFSETQ. As DNA, the CDR3 is TGCGCCAGCAGCGGACAGGGGGCGCACTACGAGCAGTACTTC. It specifies CASSGQGAHYEQYF.

This rearrangement joins TRBV5-4 to TRBJ2-3; 8 bases are a match to TRBD2. V was clipped by 4 bases and J by 9 bases; unmatched bases: 13. CDR1 and CDR2 from the germline V gene are SGHNT and YYREEE (reference sequence). This CDR3 contains 15 residues. DNA of the CDR3: TGTGCCAGCAGCCCCCCCAGCGGGGGCGAGGGGACGCAGTATTTT. Its protein product is CASSPPSGGEGTQYF.

In its sample, this clone was seen once. The chain recombines TRBV7-2 with TRBJ2-1, with 8 bases that match TRBD2. This CDR3 has 16 amino acids. The junction had 3 bases not matched to a gene; V was cut back by 0 bases and J by 2 bases. CDR1 and CDR2 from the germline V gene are SGHTA and FQGNSA. The CDR3 DNA is TGTGCCAGCAGCTTAGCTAGCGGGACGACCTACAATGAGCAGTTCTTC. Translated, it gives CASSLASGTTYNEQFF.

The gene calls are TRBV29-1 and TRBJ2-3; a weak D match, TRBD1 (7 bases). The CDR3 loop spans 13 amino acids. Looked up from germline, CDR1 is SQVTM and CDR2 is ANQGSEA. Trimming shortened V by 7 bases and J by 0 bases, and 11 bases separated the two germline ends. The DNA for the CDR3 is TGCAGCGCCGCAGGGGGGAGCACAGATACGCAGTATTTT. It codes for CSAAGGSTDTQYF.

The gene calls are TRBV18 and TRBJ2-5, with D possibly being TRBD2 (6 bases). Germline lookup yields CDR1 KGHSH and CDR2 LQKENI. This CDR3 comprises 12 residues. Trimming shortened V by 5 bases and J by 5 bases, and 9 bases separated the two germline ends. CDR3 coding DNA: TGTGCCAGCTCAAAGGGAGGCGAGACCCAGTACTTC. Amino acid sequence: CASSKGGETQYF.

The V gene is TRBV5-1, the J gene TRBJ2-2, with 7 bases matching TRBD2. CDR1 is SGHRS, CDR2 YFSETQ, per germline. V was pared by 0 bases and J by 2 bases, with 10 bases of the junction left unmatched. This CDR3 region has 18 residues. CDR3 sequence (DNA): TGCGCCAGCAGCTTGGATGCATTATCTAGCGGAAACACCGGGGAGCTGTTTTTT. Its translation: CASSLDALSSGNTGELFF.

This chain links TRBV7-2 with TRBJ2-7; possible D gene TRBD2, 6 bases. The V gene's germline CDR1 is SGHTA and CDR2 FQGNSA. The CDR3 consists of 15 residues. The V gene lost 3 bases and the J gene lost 4 bases, with 16 bases spanning the gap. The CDR3 DNA is TGTGCCAGCAGCTTGGACCCGGGAGTAACGTACGAGCAGTACTTC. Protein: CASSLDPGVTYEQYF. The full variable domain, in which reference TRBV7-2 and TRBJ2-7 provide the parts outside the CDR3, is GAGVSQSPSNKVTEKGKDVELRCDPISGHTALYWYRQSLGQGLEFLIYFQGNSAPDKSGLPSDRFSAERTGGSVSTLTIQRTQQEDSAVYLCASSLDPGVTYEQYFGPGTRLTVT.

This sequence joins TRBV18 and TRBJ2-5; 11 nucleotides match TRBD2. The CDR3 loop spans 15 amino acids. Trimming cost V 6 bases and J 3 bases; bases outside gene matches: 6. Germline assignment: CDR1 KGHSH and CDR2 LQKENI. The CDR3 DNA reads TGTGCCAGCTCGCGTAGCGGGAGGGCCGAAGAGACCCAGTACTTC. This gives the protein CASSRSGRAEETQYF.

This chain joins TRBV7-3 and TRBJ2-4; perhaps TRBD2 as D (6 bases). This CDR3 is 14 amino acids long. CDR1 and CDR2 (germline): SGHTA, FQGTGA. Trimming stripped 3 bases from V and 7 bases from J, with 13 bases between. For the CDR3, the DNA is TGTGCCAGCAGCTTGGGGGGACCCGGGAACATTCAGTACTTC. This translates into CASSLGGPGNIQYF.

Worth noting for this clone: The conserved phenylalanine or tryptophan is not found at the CDR3 terminus, so this likely reflects a read error. The DNA is left out, because the CDR3 cannot be placed on it with certainty; the CDR3 is given as TCRdb lists it. V is TRBV11-2 and J is TRBJ1-1. With termini counted, the CDR3 has 12 amino acids. Per the germline V gene, CDR1 is SGHAT and CDR2 is FQNNGV. CDR3 region: CASSQPRGQAGM.